The following is a T cell receptor (beta chain) sequence with its context. The data were taken from a study of OX40 agonist ivuxolimab in advanced cancers. This table comes from immunoSEQ multiplex PCR, and its TCRdb copy is limited to in-frame clones, with some not included. In the table there are approximately 35,000 clones, about 81% of which are singletons. Germline assignment: CDR1 MNHEY and CDR2 SMNVEV (reference sequence). This CDR3 contains 18 residues. The V gene end was trimmed by 1 base and the J gene end by 3 bases; junction bases not matched to a gene: 11. The clonotype comes from an adult with an advanced solid tumor such as melanoma, head and neck, liver or kidney cancer. The chain employs TRBV27 and TRBJ2-1, with TRBD2 identical over 8 bases. The source material was CD4+ or CD8+ T cells sorted from blood, sampled in a trial of the OX40 agonist ivuxolimab. The DNA for the CDR3 is TGTGCCAGCAGTTTATTGGTCCGGGGACTAGGTGGCTACAATGAGCAGTTCTTC. This encodes CASSLLVRGLGGYNEQFF.